This T cell receptor (beta chain) was documented in a study of circulating and synovial CD4+ cells in juvenile arthritis. Findings and caveats of the study: CPL versus bulk CD4 samples: T cell genome counts differed by at least an order of magnitude. These blood cells shared more CDR3 sequences with synovium than bulk blood. These repertoires were less diverse than bulk blood CD4 repertoires.

Libraries were prepared by immunoSEQ multiplex PCR; TCRdb keeps only in-frame clonotypes and omits some of them. The profile shows roughly 14,000 clones, around four fifths of them singletons. This clone has just one count. Its cognate antigen is unknown. A read error may produce the germline difference seen at one junction end. Other DNA variants within this sample encode the same CDR3. The sequence derives from a human patient with juvenile idiopathic arthritis. Some clones in this sample may be carry-over from other donors' samples. Sequenced: CD4+ T cells from synovial fluid.

In DNA, the CDR3 is TGTGCCAGCAGCTCCCGCGGTACGCAGTACTTT. It yields the protein CASSSRGTQYF. The rearrangement uses TRBV9 and TRBJ2-3; D not certain. The V gene's germline CDR1 is SGDLS and CDR2 YYNGEE. The CDR3 is 11 residues long.